Each of the 19 T cell receptor beta chains below was sequenced from the same sample in a study of cytomegalovirus exposure and HLA in healthy donors. PCR used 60 Vbeta primers and 13 Jbeta primers. Clones were read by immunoSEQ multiplex PCR, and TCRdb kept only the in-frame ones, dropping some. The table lists about 130,000 clones, roughly three quarters of them singletons. The specimen was PBMCs. The receptors derive from a man younger than 30 in good health and CMV-seronegative.

This clone was seen more than once but under ten times. The gene calls are TRBV5-1 and TRBJ2-4, with 8 bases fitting TRBD2. The V segment lost 2 bases and the J segment 6 bases; nucleotides outside the gene matches: 4. Looked up from germline, CDR1 is SGHRS and CDR2 is YFSETQ. The length of the CDR3 is 14 residues. CDR3 coding DNA: TGCGCCAGCAGCTTTGGCGGGAGGCTAAACATTCAGTACTTC. Amino acids: CASSFGGRLNIQYF.

The chain links TRBV5-6 to TRBJ2-5, with TRBD2 matching over 7 bases. V lost 1 base and J lost 2; bases outside the gene matches: 8. From germline, CDR1 is SGHDT and CDR2 YYEEEE. This CDR3 contains 16 residues. In DNA, the CDR3 is TGTGCCAGCAGCTTGTGGAGCGGGATTTTGCAAGAGACCCAGTACTTC. Translated: CASSLWSGILQETQYF.

DNA of the CDR3: TGTGCCAGCTCACCACGGGTAACTCCAGGCCCCGGGGAGCTGTTTTTT. Its translation is CASSPRVTPGPGELFF. The chain uses TRBV18 and TRBJ2-2; D is unresolved. Trimming left V 1 base short and J 6 bases short, with 15 bases between. The CDR3 consists of 16 residues. Germline CDR1 and CDR2: KGHSH and LQKENI.

This clone was counted once. This rearrangement joins TRBV6-6 to TRBJ2-1; D might be TRBD1 (5 bases). The CDR3 covers 13 residues. V lost 2 bases, J lost 13 bases, and 15 bases lay in between. In germline, CDR1 is MNHNY, CDR2 SVGAGI (reference sequence). The CDR3 region has the DNA TGTGCCAGCAGTTACCTGGGGCAGGGTGAACAGTTCTTC. Protein: CASSYLGQGEQFF.

This chain connects TRBV29-1 to TRBJ2-1; 9 bases match TRBD1. J lost 7 bases, V lost 4 bases, and 5 bases had no gene match. This CDR3 has 13 amino acids. Germline V gene data show CDR1 as SQVTM and CDR2 as ANQGSEA. The CDR3 loop reads CSVAQGARNEQFF. The CDR3 DNA reads TGCAGCGTTGCACAGGGGGCGAGGAATGAGCAGTTCTTC.

The chain links TRBV18 to TRBJ2-1, with 8 bases that match TRBD2. V dropped 3 bases and J dropped 4; count of bases not matched to a gene: 5. Germline CDR1 KGHSH, CDR2 LQKENI. This CDR3 contains 15 residues. This CDR3 reads CASSPRQREYNEQFF. The CDR3 DNA sequence: TGTGCCAGCTCACCTCGCCAGCGGGAGTACAATGAGCAGTTCTTC.

The chain combines TRBV5-1 with TRBJ2-7; 12 nucleotides line up with TRBD2. The CDR3 runs 15 residues. The junction had 6 bases not matched to a gene; V was cut back by 7 bases and J by 1 base. Germline V gene sequence: CDR1 SGHRS, CDR2 YFSETQ. CDR3: CASSLAGGRSYEQYV. As DNA, the CDR3 is TGCGCCAGCTCACTAGCGGGAGGTAGGTCCTACGAGCAGTACGTC.

The chain is built from TRBV19 and TRBJ1-4; 8 bases are shared with TRBD1. Looked up from germline, CDR1 is LNHDA and CDR2 is SQIVND (reference sequence). This CDR3 is built from 16 residues. With 2 bases clipped from V and 7 bases from J, the junction kept 9 bases outside the gene matches. The CDR3 DNA sequence: TGTGCCAGTAGTATACTATCAGGGGGCGTTGCTGAAAAACTGTTTTTT. Translated: CASSILSGGVAEKLFF.

This sequence joins TRBV27 and TRBJ2-7; D ambiguous. CDR3 length equals 15 residues. Trimming removed 5 bases from V and 0 bases from J, with 14 bases in between. CDR1 and CDR2 (germline): MNHEY, SMNVEV (reference sequence). The DNA for the CDR3 is TGTGCCAGCAGTCCCATGAGCGTAAGCTCCTACGAGCAGTACTTC. Protein: CASSPMSVSSYEQYF.

In regard to this clone: Other DNA sequences of this sample code for an identical CDR3. V and J are TRBV6-5 and TRBJ2-7; D is possibly TRBD1 (5 bases). The CDR3 runs 11 residues. The germline V and J ends were trimmed by 6 bases and 2 bases, with 5 bases remaining between them. From germline, CDR1 is MNHEY and CDR2 SVGAGI. DNA for the CDR3: TGTGCCAGCAGGGACACCTACGAGCAGTACTTC. It yields the protein CASRDTYEQYF.

The chain links TRBV5-1 to TRBJ1-2; D is possibly TRBD1 (5 bases). Germline CDR1 is SGHRS and CDR2 is YFSETQ. The CDR3 totals 13 residues. The V end lost 3 bases, the J end lost 5 bases, and 11 bases lay between the germline ends. Here the CDR3 reads CASSSGGGYGYTF. The CDR3 DNA follows: TGCGCCAGCAGCTCGGGCGGGGGATATGGCTACACCTTC.

The V gene is TRBV28, the J gene TRBJ2-3; D is possibly TRBD1 (5 bases). Between the trimmed V and J ends, which lost 7 bases and 0 bases, there was a span of 14 bases. Germline values: CDR1 MDHEN, CDR2 SYDVKM. The CDR3 spans 15 residues. The CDR3 protein is CASKITGASTDTQYF. CDR3 nucleotides: TGTGCCAGCAAAATCACAGGAGCTAGCACAGATACGCAGTATTTT.

This chain connects TRBV5-6 to TRBJ1-2; D is ambiguous. Between the trimmed V and J ends, which lost 0 bases and 4 bases, there was a span of 7 bases. CDR3 length equals 13 residues. CDR1 and CDR2 (germline): SGHDT, YYEEEE. The CDR3 loop is CASSLAGSYGYTF. Here the CDR3 DNA reads TGTGCCAGCAGCTTGGCAGGATCCTATGGCTACACCTTC.

The rearrangement joins TRBV7-3 to TRBJ1-1, with D possibly being TRBD1 (5 bases). The germline V gene encodes CDR1 SGHTA and CDR2 FQGTGA. Trimming left V 1 base short and J 5 bases short, with 20 bases between. The CDR3 spans 17 residues. In DNA, the CDR3 is TGTGCCAGCAGCTTAAGTGGGGGGTTCAGAGGGGATACTGAAGCTTTCTTT. Encoded protein: CASSLSGGFRGDTEAFF.

The CDR3 protein is CASSLETGDYGGYTF. The CDR3 coding sequence is TGTGCCAGCTCACTTGAGACAGGGGATTATGGTGGCTACACCTTC. The chain carries TRBV18 and TRBJ1-2, with 8 bases matching TRBD1. V shed 4 bases, J shed 7 bases, and the junction held 11 bases outside the gene matches. Germline V gene sequence: CDR1 KGHSH, CDR2 LQKENI. The CDR3 is 15 amino acids.

With respect to this clone: At one boundary the junction diverges from the germline segment, which might be a read error. The V and J genes are TRBV7-2 and TRBJ2-3; D gene uncertain. From germline, CDR1 is SGHTA and CDR2 FQGNSA. This CDR3 spans 12 amino acids. The CDR3 DNA is TGTGCCAGCAGCTTAGCCACAGATGCGCAGTATTTT. Residues: CASSLATDAQYF.

This clone was seen just once. V gene TRBV19 combines with J gene TRBJ1-5; D uncertain. CDR3 length: 14 residues. The ends were cut back, 5 bases at V and 1 base at J, with 9 bases in the middle. Germline V gene lookup returns CDR1 LNHDA and CDR2 SQIVND (reference sequence). The CDR3 protein is CASSQEGSNQPQHF. The CDR3 bases are TGTGCCAGTAGTCAAGAGGGCAGCAATCAGCCCCAGCATTTT.

The rearrangement uses TRBV27 and TRBJ1-3, with 7 bases aligning to TRBD1. This CDR3 region has 15 residues. The germline CDR1 and CDR2 sequences are MNHEY and SMNVEV (reference sequence). V dropped 3 bases and J dropped 2; count of bases not matched to a gene: 4. CDR3 coding DNA: TGTGCCAGCAGTTTGAGGCAGGGGGCTGGAAACACCATATATTTT. It translates to CASSLRQGAGNTIYF.

The chain carries TRBV2 and TRBJ2-3; 14 nucleotides align to TRBD2. V trimming: 4 bases; J trimming: 6 bases; junction bases outside the gene matches: 3. The CDR3 is made up of 15 amino acids. Germline V CDR1 and CDR2: SNHLY, FYNNEI. The CDR3 protein is CASSVGLAGVDTQYF. The CDR3 DNA is TGTGCCAGCAGTGTGGGACTAGCGGGAGTTGATACGCAGTATTTT.